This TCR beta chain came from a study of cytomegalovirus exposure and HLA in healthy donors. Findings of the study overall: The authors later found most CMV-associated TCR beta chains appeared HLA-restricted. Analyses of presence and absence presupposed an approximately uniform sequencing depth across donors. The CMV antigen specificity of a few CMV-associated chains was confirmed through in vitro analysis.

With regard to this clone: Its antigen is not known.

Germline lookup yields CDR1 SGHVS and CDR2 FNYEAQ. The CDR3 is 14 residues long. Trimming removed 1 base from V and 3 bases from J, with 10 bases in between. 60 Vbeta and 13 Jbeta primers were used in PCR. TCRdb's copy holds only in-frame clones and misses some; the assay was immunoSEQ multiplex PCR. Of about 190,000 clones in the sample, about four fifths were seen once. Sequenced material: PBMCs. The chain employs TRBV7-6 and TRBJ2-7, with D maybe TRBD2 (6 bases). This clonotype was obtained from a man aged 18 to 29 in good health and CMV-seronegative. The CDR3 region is CASSLGRAGYEQYF. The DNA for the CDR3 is TGTGCCAGCAGCTTAGGTCGAGCGGGCTACGAGCAGTACTTC.